The 5 T cell receptor beta chains below come from one sample, sequenced in a study of T cell clones after liver transplantation. Sequenced by immunoSEQ multiplex PCR; TCRdb stores in-frame clones only, minus some. The table shows about 58,000 clones, with about 71% occurring only once. The sample consisted of CD4+ T cells from blood, taken at the roughly 15-month timepoint. The receptors come from a human patient who received a liver transplant. Some T cells may be graft donor cells.

This clone was seen a few times. V and J are TRBV18 and TRBJ1-1, with 8 bases fitting TRBD1. Looked up from germline, CDR1 is KGHSH and CDR2 is LQKENI. J lost 3 bases, V lost 8 bases, and 5 bases had no gene match. The CDR3 sequence is 13 residues long. The CDR3 bases are TGTGCCAGCACAGAGACAGGGGACACTGAAGCTTTCTTT. It is translated as CASTETGDTEAFF.

This clone was observed a handful of times. J is TRBJ1-5 and V is TRBV19, with D maybe TRBD1 (5 bases). V was shortened by 8 bases and J by 7 bases, with 9 bases between the two germline ends. Germline V lookup: CDR1 LNHDA, CDR2 SQIVND (reference sequence). The CDR3 has 11 amino acids. The CDR3 sequence: CASGGGQPQHF. CDR3 sequence (DNA): TGTGCCAGTGGGGGGGGACAGCCCCAGCATTTT. Full variable domain (missing parts from reference TRBV19 and TRBJ1-5): DGGITQSPKYLFRKEGQNVTLSCEQNLNHDAMYWYRQDPGQGLRLIYYSQIVNDFQKGDIAEGYSVSREKKESFPLTVTSAQKNPTAFYLCASGGGQPQHFGDGTRLSIL.

This clone showed up just once. The genes are TRBV6-6 and TRBJ2-2; TRBD1 matches 7 bases. The CDR3 has 15 amino acids. CDR1 is MNHNY and CDR2 is SVGAGI in the germline V gene (reference sequence). The trim removed 2 bases at V and 3 bases at J, leaving 3 bases unmatched. The CDR3 DNA reads TGTGCCAGCAGTTACGCAGGGGGAGACACCGGGGAGCTGTTTTTT. This translates into CASSYAGGDTGELFF.

In this sample, this clone turned up a few times. V usage is TRBV7-9 and J usage is TRBJ1-2; a weak D match, TRBD1 (5 bases). Germline CDR1 and CDR2: SEHNR and FQNEAQ (reference sequence). Trimming cost V 5 bases and J 5 bases, with 9 bases left between them. The CDR3 runs to 12 residues. CDR3 amino acids: CASSQGEYGYTF. The CDR3 DNA reads TGTGCCAGCAGCCAAGGGGAATATGGCTACACCTTC.

The chain has TRBV29-1 and TRBJ1-2; 10 bases are a match to TRBD1. The CDR3 totals 14 residues. Trimming at V came to 6 bases and at J to 2 bases, leaving 6 bases not matched to a gene. Germline V lookup: CDR1 SQVTM, CDR2 ANQGSEA. The CDR3 reads CSVLMTGGNYGYTF. The CDR3 nucleotides read TGCAGCGTCCTAATGACAGGGGGCAACTATGGCTACACCTTC. The variable domain in full, with the rest retrieved from reference TRBV29-1 and TRBJ1-2, is SAVISQKPSRDICQRGTSLTIQCQVDSQVTMMFWYRQQPGQSLTLIATANQGSEATYESGFVIDKFPISRPNLTFSTLTVSNMSPEDSSIYLCSVLMTGGNYGYTFGSGTRLTVV.